A selection of T cell receptor beta chains follows, all from one sample in a study of cytomegalovirus exposure and HLA in healthy donors. Profiling relied on immunoSEQ multiplex PCR, and the TCRdb table lists in-frame clones only, not all of them. This sample has approximately 140,000 clones; about 80% occur once, and the top ten carry roughly 1.2%. The sequencing sample was made of PBMCs. These receptors were collected from a girl aged 2-10 years in good health and CMV-seronegative. The CDR3 runs from the conserved cysteine through the conserved F or W. A D gene is named only where the DNA matches it firmly. Clone size appears in some rows only: once, few, many, or a class for an expanded clone.

size	D	J	V	DNA	CDR3
-	-	TRBJ2-5	TRBV13	TGTGCCAGCAGCCGGGGGGCTTTTTCAGAGACCCAGTACTTC	CASSRGAFSETQYF
-	-	TRBJ1-2	TRBV2	TGTGCCAGCAGTGAAACCGGGGACTTGTATGGCTACACCTTC	CASSETGDLYGYTF
few	-	TRBJ1-5	TRBV4-2	TGTGCCAGCAGCCAAGATGAAACAGGGTTCCAGCATTTT	CASSQDETGFQHF
once	TRBD1	TRBJ1-2	TRBV10-3	TGTGCCATCAGGGACAGGGGGGGATTTTTTGGTGGCTACACCTTC	CAIRDRGGFFGGYTF
-	TRBD2	TRBJ2-7	TRBV5-6	TGTGCCAGCAGCGGCGGGACTAGCGTTTCCTACGAGCAGTACTTC	CASSGGTSVSYEQYF
-	-	TRBJ2-7	TRBV9	TGTGCCAGCAGCGTAGTCGAGTACGAGCAGTACTTC	CASSVVEYEQYF
-	TRBD2	TRBJ2-7	TRBV18	TGTGCCAGCATCGGGGGGAACTCCTACGAGCAGTACTTC	CASIGGNSYEQYF
-	TRBD2	TRBJ2-7	TRBV27	TGTGCCAGCAGTTTATCGGAGGGTAGCGGGAGAGCATGGCAGTACTTC	CASSLSEGSGRAWQYF
-	TRBD1	TRBJ2-5	TRBV7-8	TGTGCCAGCAGCTTGACAGGGTCAGAGACCCAGTACTTC	CASSLTGSETQYF
-	-	TRBJ1-3	TRBV6-1	TGTGCCAGCAGTGAAGAGTTGGCAGACTCTGGAAACACCATATATTTT	CASSEELADSGNTIYF
once	-	TRBJ1-3	TRBV18	TGTGCCAGCTCACCGTACAGGAACACCATATATTTT	CASSPYRNTIYF
-	TRBD2	TRBJ2-7	TRBV7-3	TGTGCCAGCAGCTTAGCGGGGGGGCCCTACGAGCAGTACTTC	CASSLAGGPYEQYF
-	TRBD2	TRBJ2-2	TRBV4-1	TGCGCCAGCAGCCAAGTCAGGACTAGCGGCGGGGAGCTGTTTTTT	CASSQVRTSGGELFF
-	TRBD1	TRBJ1-1	TRBV28	TGTGCCAGCAGCCTCCAAACAGGGGGGATAGTGAACACTGAAGCTTTCTTT	CASSLQTGGIVNTEAFF
-	TRBD1	TRBJ1-4	TRBV9	TGTGCCAGCAGCGAGGGGGCCGGCATTAATGAAAAACTGTTTTTT	CASSEGAGINEKLFF
-	-	TRBJ2-5	TRBV6-5	TGTGCCAGCAGTTACGGAACGGGGGGCGGTCAAGAGACCCAGTACTTC	CASSYGTGGGQETQYF
-	TRBD1	TRBJ1-2	TRBV6-6	TGTGCCAGCAGTTACCCGGGACAGGGTAATGGCTACACCTTC	CASSYPGQGNGYTF
-	TRBD1	TRBJ1-1	TRBV27	TGTGCCAGCAGCCCTAATAACCACAGGGGCCTTCTCTATATGAACACTGAAGCTTTCTTT	CASSPNNHRGLLYMNTEAFF
once	TRBD1	TRBJ2-2	TRBV7-2	TGTGCCAGCAGCCTGGGGAACAGGGGCGCCACCGGGGAGCTGTTTTTT	CASSLGNRGATGELFF
-	-	TRBJ1-6	TRBV7-2	TGTGCCAGCAGCTTAGTGGGGAGCTCCTATAATTCACCCCTCCACTTT	CASSLVGSSYNSPLHF
-	TRBD1	TRBJ2-5	TRBV5-8	TGTGCCAGCAGCCAAGGACAGGGAAATCTTTGGGAGACCCAGTACTTC	CASSQGQGNLWETQYF
-	-	TRBJ1-6	TRBV7-2	TGTGCCAGCAGCCCGGGTGGGAGCTCCTATAATTCACCCCTCCACTTT	CASSPGGSSYNSPLHF
-	TRBD1	TRBJ2-7	TRBV5-8	TGTGCCAGCATCTGGGACAGATCCTACGAGCAGTACTTC	CASIWDRSYEQYF
-	TRBD2	TRBJ2-7	TRBV11-2	TGTGCCAGCAGCTCGAGCGGGAGGGGCTACGAGCAGTACTTC	CASSSSGRGYEQYF
-	-	TRBJ2-1	TRBV30	TGTGCCTGGAGTGGGGGAGACGGGTACAATGAGCAGTTCTTC	CAWSGGDGYNEQFF
-	-	TRBJ1-1	TRBV27	TGTGCCAGCAGTTTAACGGGGACTGAAGCTTTCTTT	CASSLTGTEAFF
-	-	TRBJ1-2	TRBV11-1	TGTGCCAGCAGCTTACAGGGTTATAACTATGGCTACACCTTC	CASSLQGYNYGYTF
-	-	TRBJ2-6	TRBV28	TGTGCCACCACTTCTGGGGCCAACGTCCTGACTTTC	CATTSGANVLTF
-	TRBD2	TRBJ2-7	TRBV7-9	TGTGCCAGCAGCTTAATAAGCGGGACCCGATTCCACGAGCAGTACTTC	CASSLISGTRFHEQYF
-	-	TRBJ2-1	TRBV27	TGTGCCAGCAGTTTTAGCGGTTATTACAATGAGCAGTTCTTC	CASSFSGYYNEQFF
few	-	TRBJ2-7	TRBV5-6	TGTGCCAGCAGCTTGGGACAATCCTACGAGCAGTACTTC	CASSLGQSYEQYF
-	-	TRBJ1-1	TRBV28	TGTGCCAGCAGACGAGGAAGCACTGAAGCTTTCTTT	CASRRGSTEAFF
-	-	TRBJ1-5	TRBV7-2	TGTGCCAGCAGCCGGGACCAGCATTTT	CASSRDQHF
-	-	TRBJ1-4	TRBV5-1	TGCGCCAGCAGCTTGGGCGGCACTGCAACTAATGAAAAACTGTTTTTT	CASSLGGTATNEKLFF
-	-	TRBJ2-2	TRBV28	TGTGCACACCAAGGCCAGGACAAGGGGAACACCGGGGAGCTGTTTTTT	CAHQGQDKGNTGELFF
-	-	TRBJ1-2	TRBV30	TGTGCCTGGAGTGTACCCAGCTATGGCTACACCTTC	CAWSVPSYGYTF
-	TRBD2	TRBJ2-7	TRBV7-8	TGTGCCAGCAGCTTAGGGGGACTAAGCGAGCAGTACTTC	CASSLGGLSEQYF
-	-	TRBJ1-2	TRBV5-6	TGTGCCAGCACCACCAGTCGGGGTTACTATGGCTACACCTTC	CASTTSRGYYGYTF
-	-	TRBJ1-5	TRBV29-1	TGCAGCGTTGAAGGGTTAGGAGACGGGGCCCAGCATTTT	CSVEGLGDGAQHF
-	-	TRBJ2-1	TRBV7-9	TGTGCCAGCAGCTTGCTAGGGGGATACGAGCAGTTCTTC	CASSLLGGYEQFF
-	-	TRBJ1-2	TRBV29-1	TGCAGCGCATCAGGACAGTACTATGGCTACACCTTC	CSASGQYYGYTF
-	TRBD1	TRBJ2-1	TRBV7-9	TGTGCCAGCAGCCTGGACAGGGTCTCCTACAATGAGCAGTTCTTC	CASSLDRVSYNEQFF
-	-	TRBJ1-1	TRBV7-9	TGTGCCAGCAGCTTATCGCGCGACACTGAAGCTTTCTTT	CASSLSRDTEAFF
-	-	TRBJ1-2	TRBV7-2	TGTGCCTCGGGCGCAGGGAGGGACTATGGCTACACCTTC	CASGAGRDYGYTF
-	-	TRBJ1-2	TRBV19	TGTGCCAGTACCCCTGCCGGGGAAATCTATGGCTACACCTTC	CASTPAGEIYGYTF
few	TRBD2	TRBJ2-1	TRBV6-4	TGTGCCAGCTCGGGAGGTCCCTACAATGAGCAGTTCTTC	CASSGGPYNEQFF
-	-	TRBJ2-1	TRBV19	TGTGCCAGTAGTATTTCCCCAGATTACAATGAGCAGTTCTTC	CASSISPDYNEQFF
-	TRBD2	TRBJ2-2	TRBV4-2	TGTGCCAGCAGCCAAGACAGCGGGAGTGGCGGGGAGCTGTTTTTT	CASSQDSGSGGELFF
once	TRBD1	TRBJ2-1	TRBV11-2	TGTGCCAGCAGCGCCCTTAGACAGGGCTCCTTTTACAATGAGCAGTTCTTC	CASSALRQGSFYNEQFF
-	-	TRBJ2-7	TRBV7-2	TGTGCCAGCAGCCAAGGACACCCCAGCTCCTACGAGCAGTACTTC	CASSQGHPSSYEQYF
-	-	TRBJ2-2	TRBV5-1	TGCGCCAGCAGGCAGGGGACCGGGGAGCTGTTTTTT	CASRQGTGELFF
-	-	TRBJ1-2	TRBV4-1	TGCGCCAGCAGCCAAGTGGACACGGACTATGGCTACACCTTC	CASSQVDTDYGYTF
-	TRBD2	TRBJ2-1	TRBV5-6	TGTGCCAGCAGCTTAAACGGGGGGGGCAATGAGCAGTTCTTC	CASSLNGGGNEQFF
-	TRBD2	TRBJ2-7	TRBV4-3	TGCGCCAGCAGCCACTTACTAGCGGGGCTCTACGAGCAGTACTTC	CASSHLLAGLYEQYF
-	-	TRBJ2-7	TRBV6-4	TGTGCCAGCATCTATAGACAGGCCCCATCCCCCTACGAGCAGTACTTC	CASIYRQAPSPYEQYF